This is a list of T cell receptor beta chains from one sample in a study of T-cell reconstitution after alpha-beta-depleted transplantation in children. TCRdb re-derived calls from the PCR reads in MiXCR, one entry per CDR3 protein. The sample comprises about 440,000 distinct CDR3 sequences, around two fifths of which are singletons, and about 30% rests with the top ten. This specimen was PBMCs, taken before TCRalphabeta/CD19-depleted stem cell transplant. The source of these receptors is a girl aged 2 to 9 with aplastic anemia, due to receive a stem cell transplant. Each CDR3 is given with its conserved first and last residue. A D gene is named only where the DNA matches it firmly. Size tells how often a clone was seen (once, few, many) or the class of an expanded clone, and some rows leave it out.

CDR3 protein: CASSTQATQYF; CDR3 DNA: TGTGCCAGCAGTACACAGGCGACCCAGTACTTC; clone size: NA; J gene: TRBJ2-5; D gene: NA; V gene: TRBV28
CDR3 protein: CASRQGPNSNQPQHF; CDR3 DNA: TGTGCCAGCAGACAGGGCCCAAATAGCAATCAGCCCCAGCATTTT; clone size: NA; J gene: TRBJ1-5; D gene: NA; V gene: TRBV6-1
CDR3 protein: CAISEPSSVEAAYNEQFF; CDR3 DNA: TGTGCCATCAGTGAGCCCTCCAGCGTAGAGGCGGCCTACAATGAGCAGTTCTTC; clone size: few; J gene: TRBJ2-1; D gene: NA; V gene: TRBV10-3
CDR3 protein: CAISYSSRDTQYF; CDR3 DNA: TGTGCCATCAGTTACAGCTCGAGGGATACGCAGTATTTT; clone size: few; J gene: TRBJ2-3; D gene: NA; V gene: TRBV10-3
CDR3 protein: CASSLTSGRAGETQYF; CDR3 DNA: TGTGCCAGCAGCCTGACTAGCGGGCGAGCAGGAGAGACCCAGTACTTC; clone size: NA; J gene: TRBJ2-5; D gene: TRBD2; V gene: TRBV7-6
CDR3 protein: CSYGLAGGQGYYNEQFF; CDR3 DNA: TGCAGCTACGGACTAGCGGGAGGTCAGGGTTACTACAATGAGCAGTTCTTC; clone size: NA; J gene: TRBJ2-1; D gene: TRBD2; V gene: TRBV29-1
CDR3 protein: CSARQAGVAYEQYF; CDR3 DNA: TGCAGTGCCAGGCAGGCTGGAGTGGCCTACGAGCAGTACTTC; clone size: few; J gene: TRBJ2-7; D gene: NA; V gene: TRBV20-1
CDR3 protein: CASCGSHTEAFF; CDR3 DNA: TGTGCCAGCTGCGGCTCCCACACTGAAGCTTTCTTT; clone size: NA; J gene: TRBJ1-1; D gene: NA; V gene: TRBV18
CDR3 protein: CASSFSTGTGGYGYTF; CDR3 DNA: TGCGCCAGCAGCTTTTCAACCGGGACAGGGGGATATGGCTACACCTTC; clone size: NA; J gene: TRBJ1-2; D gene: TRBD1; V gene: TRBV5-1
CDR3 protein: CASSVSRGETQYF; CDR3 DNA: TGTGCCAGCAGCGTATCCAGGGGAGAGACCCAGTACTTC; clone size: NA; J gene: TRBJ2-5; D gene: NA; V gene: TRBV9
CDR3 protein: CASSNRGRGDTQYF; CDR3 DNA: TGTGCCAGCAGTAACCGGGGCCGAGGGGATACGCAGTATTTT; clone size: NA; J gene: TRBJ2-3; D gene: NA; V gene: TRBV25-1
CDR3 protein: CASSREGTPHEQFF; CDR3 DNA: TGTGCCAGCTCACGAGAGGGGACTCCGCATGAGCAGTTCTTC; clone size: NA; J gene: TRBJ2-1; D gene: NA; V gene: TRBV18
CDR3 protein: CASSSPDPVNTEAFF; CDR3 DNA: TGTGCCAGCAGCTCCCCCGACCCAGTGAACACTGAAGCTTTCTTT; clone size: NA; J gene: TRBJ1-1; D gene: NA; V gene: TRBV7-9
CDR3 protein: CASGPLAGRAGADTQYF; CDR3 DNA: TGCGCCAGCGGGCCGCTAGCGGGAAGGGCTGGGGCAGATACGCAGTATTTT; clone size: many; J gene: TRBJ2-3; D gene: TRBD2; V gene: TRBV5-1
CDR3 protein: CSAPPLLAGGGNEQFF; CDR3 DNA: TGCAGTGCTCCGCCCCTCCTAGCGGGAGGGGGGAATGAGCAGTTCTTC; clone size: many; J gene: TRBJ2-1; D gene: TRBD2; V gene: TRBV20-1
CDR3 protein: CASSYDVGVRYTGELFF; CDR3 DNA: TGTGCCAGCAGTTACGATGTTGGAGTTAGGTACACCGGGGAGCTGTTTTTT; clone size: NA; J gene: TRBJ2-2; D gene: NA; V gene: TRBV6-5
CDR3 protein: CASRSDSGNNSPLHF; CDR3 DNA: TGTGCCAGCAGATCGGACAGCGGGAATAATTCACCCCTCCACTTT; clone size: NA; J gene: TRBJ1-6; D gene: NA; V gene: TRBV6-1
CDR3 protein: CASSLPGADEQYF; CDR3 DNA: TGTGCCAGCAGTTTACCGGGGGCGGACGAGCAGTACTTC; clone size: NA; J gene: TRBJ2-7; D gene: NA; V gene: TRBV28
CDR3 protein: CASSTLQASGNQPQHF; CDR3 DNA: TGTGCCAGCAGTACTCTTCAGGCGTCGGGCAATCAGCCCCAGCATTTT; clone size: few; J gene: TRBJ1-5; D gene: NA; V gene: TRBV6-2/TRBV6-3
CDR3 protein: CASSQEGEPGNTIYF; CDR3 DNA: TGCGCCAGCAGCCAAGAGGGGGAGCCTGGAAACACCATATATTTT; clone size: few; J gene: TRBJ1-3; D gene: NA; V gene: TRBV4-3
CDR3 protein: CASSLRGYETQYF; CDR3 DNA: TGCGCCAGCAGCTTGAGAGGGTACGAGACCCAGTACTTC; clone size: NA; J gene: TRBJ2-5; D gene: NA; V gene: TRBV5-1
CDR3 protein: CSVRTGDSPLHF; CDR3 DNA: TGCAGCGTTCGGACAGGGGATTCACCCCTCCACTTT; clone size: NA; J gene: TRBJ1-6; D gene: TRBD1; V gene: TRBV29-1
CDR3 protein: CAIRPLGVSYEQYF; CDR3 DNA: TGTGCCATCAGGCCCCTGGGGGTGTCCTACGAGCAGTACTTC; clone size: NA; J gene: TRBJ2-7; D gene: NA; V gene: TRBV10-3
CDR3 protein: CASSPGGLVAEYNEQFF; CDR3 DNA: TGTGCCAGCTCACCGGGCGGCTTAGTAGCGGAATACAATGAGCAGTTCTTC; clone size: few; J gene: TRBJ2-1; D gene: NA; V gene: TRBV18
CDR3 protein: CASTPLDRENSPLHF; CDR3 DNA: TGCGCCAGCACTCCCTTGGACAGAGAAAATTCACCCCTCCACTTT; clone size: many; J gene: TRBJ1-6; D gene: NA; V gene: TRBV5-1
CDR3 protein: CASSFGGAYEQYF; CDR3 DNA: TGCGCCAGCAGCTTCGGGGGAGCCTACGAGCAGTACTTC; clone size: NA; J gene: TRBJ2-7; D gene: NA; V gene: TRBV5-1
CDR3 protein: CASSLGFTSAFSYNEQFF; CDR3 DNA: TGTGCCAGCAGCTTAGGGTTTACTAGCGCCTTTTCCTACAATGAGCAGTTCTTC; clone size: many; J gene: TRBJ2-1; D gene: TRBD2; V gene: TRBV11-2
CDR3 protein: CSASSRGRRLAGELFF; CDR3 DNA: TGCAGTGCTAGTTCAAGGGGGAGGCGGCTCGCCGGGGAGCTGTTTTTT; clone size: NA; J gene: TRBJ2-2; D gene: NA; V gene: TRBV20-1
CDR3 protein: CASSQETGLDAYEQYF; CDR3 DNA: TGCGCCAGCAGCCAAGAGACGGGACTCGATGCCTACGAGCAGTACTTC; clone size: NA; J gene: TRBJ2-7; D gene: NA; V gene: TRBV4-1
CDR3 protein: CASSQVDAGSEKFF; CDR3 DNA: TGCGCCAGCAGCCAAGTCGACGCAGGGTCGGAAAAGTTCTTC; clone size: NA; J gene: TRBJ2-1; D gene: NA; V gene: TRBV4-1
CDR3 protein: CASTGTSGVNTGELFF; CDR3 DNA: TGTGCCAGTACCGGGACTAGCGGGGTGAACACCGGGGAGCTGTTTTTT; clone size: many; J gene: TRBJ2-2; D gene: TRBD2; V gene: TRBV2
CDR3 protein: CASSHAGQERNYEQYF; CDR3 DNA: TGCGCCAGCAGCCATGCTGGACAGGAAAGGAACTACGAGCAGTACTTC; clone size: NA; J gene: TRBJ2-7; D gene: TRBD1; V gene: TRBV4-1
CDR3 protein: CASSSLTGTSGSRHEQYF; CDR3 DNA: TGTGCCAGCAGTTCCCTAACCGGGACTAGCGGGAGTAGGCACGAGCAGTACTTC; clone size: many; J gene: TRBJ2-7; D gene: TRBD2; V gene: TRBV27